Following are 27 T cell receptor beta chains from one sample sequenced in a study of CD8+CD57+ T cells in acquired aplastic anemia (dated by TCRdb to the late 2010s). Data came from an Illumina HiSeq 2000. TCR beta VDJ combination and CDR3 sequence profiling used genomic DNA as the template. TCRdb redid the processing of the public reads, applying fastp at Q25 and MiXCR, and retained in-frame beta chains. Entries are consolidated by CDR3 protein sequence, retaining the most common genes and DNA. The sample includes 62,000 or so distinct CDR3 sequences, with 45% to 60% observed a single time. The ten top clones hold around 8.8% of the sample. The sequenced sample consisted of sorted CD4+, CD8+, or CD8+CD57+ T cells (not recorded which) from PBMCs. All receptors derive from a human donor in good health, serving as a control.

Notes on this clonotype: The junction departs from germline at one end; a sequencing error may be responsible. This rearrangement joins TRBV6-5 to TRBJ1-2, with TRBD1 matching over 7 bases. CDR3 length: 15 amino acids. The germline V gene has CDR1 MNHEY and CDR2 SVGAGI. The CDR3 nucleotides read TGTGCCAGCAGTTACTCTAGTAGGGGGCTCTATGGCTACACTTTC. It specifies CASSYSSRGLYGYTF.

This CDR3 is CSVTALTGGGDGYTF. CDR3 sequence (DNA): TGCAGCGTCACCGCCCTGACAGGGGGCGGCGATGGCTACACCTTC. The chain uses TRBV29-1 and TRBJ1-2; 10 bases agree with TRBD1. The CDR3 has 15 residues. Germline CDR1 reads SQVTM; CDR2 reads ANQGSEA. V trimming: 6 bases; J trimming: 6 bases; junction bases outside the gene matches: 13. The whole variable domain, remainder taken from reference TRBV29-1 and TRBJ1-2, is SAVISQKPSRDICQRGTSLTIQCQVDSQVTMMFWYRQQPGQSLTLIATANQGSEATYESGFVIDKFPISRPNLTFSTLTVSNMSPEDSSIYLCSVTALTGGGDGYTFGSGTRLTVV.

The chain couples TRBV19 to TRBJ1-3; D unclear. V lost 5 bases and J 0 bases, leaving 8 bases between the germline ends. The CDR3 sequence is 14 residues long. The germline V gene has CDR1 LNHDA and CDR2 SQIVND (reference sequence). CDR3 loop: CASSPVLSGNTIYF. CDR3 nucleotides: TGTGCCAGTAGTCCGGTCCTCTCTGGAAACACCATATATTTT. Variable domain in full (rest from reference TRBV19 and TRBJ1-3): DGGITQSPKYLFRKEGQNVTLSCEQNLNHDAMYWYRQDPGQGLRLIYYSQIVNDFQKGDIAEGYSVSREKKESFPLTVTSAQKNPTAFYLCASSPVLSGNTIYFGEGSWLTVV.

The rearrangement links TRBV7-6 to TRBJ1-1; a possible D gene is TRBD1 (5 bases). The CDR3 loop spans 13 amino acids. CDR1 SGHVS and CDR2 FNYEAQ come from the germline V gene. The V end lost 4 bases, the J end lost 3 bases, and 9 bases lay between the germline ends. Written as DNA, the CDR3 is TGTGCCAGCAGCTGGGGGTCGGACACTGAAGCTTTCTTT. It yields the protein CASSWGSDTEAFF.

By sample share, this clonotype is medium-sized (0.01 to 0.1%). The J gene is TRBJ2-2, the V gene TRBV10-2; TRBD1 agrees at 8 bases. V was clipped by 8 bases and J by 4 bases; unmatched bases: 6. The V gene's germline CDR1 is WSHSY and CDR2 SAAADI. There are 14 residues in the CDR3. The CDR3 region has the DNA TGCGCCAGCGATGGACAGGGCAGCACCGGGGAGCTGTTTTTT. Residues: CASDGQGSTGELFF.

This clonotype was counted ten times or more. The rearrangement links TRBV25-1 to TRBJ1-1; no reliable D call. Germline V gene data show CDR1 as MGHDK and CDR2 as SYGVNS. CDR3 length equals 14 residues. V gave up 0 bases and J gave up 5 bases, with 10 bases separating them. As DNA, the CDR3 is TGTGCCAGCAGTGAATATACGGATGGGACTGAAGCTTTCTTT. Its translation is CASSEYTDGTEAFF.

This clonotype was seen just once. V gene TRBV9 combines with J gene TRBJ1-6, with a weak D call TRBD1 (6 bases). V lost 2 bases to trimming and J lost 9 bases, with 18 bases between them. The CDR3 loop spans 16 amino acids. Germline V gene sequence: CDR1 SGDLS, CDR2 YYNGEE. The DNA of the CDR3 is TGTGCCAGCAGCGTTAACCCAGGGGAGGCAGCTTCACCCCTCCACTTT. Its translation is CASSVNPGEAASPLHF. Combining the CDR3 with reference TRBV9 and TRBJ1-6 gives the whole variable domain DSGVTQTPKHLITATGQRVTLRCSPRSGDLSVYWYQQSLDQGLQFLIQYYNGEERAKGNILERFSAQQFPDLHSELNLSSLELGDSALYFCASSVNPGEAASPLHFGNGTRLTVT.

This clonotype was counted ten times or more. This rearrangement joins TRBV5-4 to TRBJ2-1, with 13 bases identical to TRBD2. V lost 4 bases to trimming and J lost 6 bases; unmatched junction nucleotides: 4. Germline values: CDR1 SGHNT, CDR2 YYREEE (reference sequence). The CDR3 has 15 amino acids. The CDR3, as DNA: TGTGCCAGCAGCAGAACTAGCGGGGGGGCCAATGAGCAGTTCTTC. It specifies CASSRTSGGANEQFF.

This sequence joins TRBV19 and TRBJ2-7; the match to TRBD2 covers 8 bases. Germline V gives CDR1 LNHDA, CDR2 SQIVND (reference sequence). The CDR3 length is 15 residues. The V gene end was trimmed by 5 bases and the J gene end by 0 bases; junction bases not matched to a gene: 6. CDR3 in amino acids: CASSPSGGGSYEQYF. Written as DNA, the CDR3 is TGTGCCAGTAGTCCCTCGGGGGGGGGCTCCTACGAGCAGTACTTC.

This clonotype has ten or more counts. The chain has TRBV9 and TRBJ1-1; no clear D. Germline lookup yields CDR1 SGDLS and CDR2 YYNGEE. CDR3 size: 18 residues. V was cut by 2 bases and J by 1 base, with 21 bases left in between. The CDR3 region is CASSVRAEDIGKNTEAFF. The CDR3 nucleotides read TGTGCCAGCAGCGTTAGGGCAGAAGATATAGGAAAGAACACTGAAGCTTTCTTT. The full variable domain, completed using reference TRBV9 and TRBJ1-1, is DSGVTQTPKHLITATGQRVTLRCSPRSGDLSVYWYQQSLDQGLQFLIQYYNGEERAKGNILERFSAQQFPDLHSELNLSSLELGDSALYFCASSVRAEDIGKNTEAFFGQGTRLTVV.

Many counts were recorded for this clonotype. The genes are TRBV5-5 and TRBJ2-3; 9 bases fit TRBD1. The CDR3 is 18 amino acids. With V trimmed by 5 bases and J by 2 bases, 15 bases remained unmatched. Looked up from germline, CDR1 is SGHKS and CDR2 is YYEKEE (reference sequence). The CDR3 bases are TGTGCCAGCAGTCCCCCCGGCGTTGGGACAGGGATCACAGATACGCAGTATTTT. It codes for CASSPPGVGTGITDTQYF.

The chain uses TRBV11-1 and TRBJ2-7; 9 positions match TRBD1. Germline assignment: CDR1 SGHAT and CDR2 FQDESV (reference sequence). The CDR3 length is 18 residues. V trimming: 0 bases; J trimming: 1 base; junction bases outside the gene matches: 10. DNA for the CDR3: TGTGCCAGCAGCTTAGCCCTGACCGGGACAGGGTTATCCTACGAGCAGTACTTC. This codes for CASSLALTGTGLSYEQYF.

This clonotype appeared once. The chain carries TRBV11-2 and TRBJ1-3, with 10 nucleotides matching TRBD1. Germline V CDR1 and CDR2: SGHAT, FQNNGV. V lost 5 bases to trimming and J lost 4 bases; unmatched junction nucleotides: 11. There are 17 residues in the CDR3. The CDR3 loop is CASSPNPDRGRGNTIYF. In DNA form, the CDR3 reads TGTGCCAGCAGCCCAAACCCCGACAGGGGGCGAGGAAACACCATATATTTT. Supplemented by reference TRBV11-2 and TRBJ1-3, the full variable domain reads EAGVAQSPRYKIIEKRQSVAFWCNPISGHATLYWYQQILGQGPKLLIQFQNNGVVDDSQLPKDRFSAERLKGVDSTLKIQPAKLEDSAVYLCASSPNPDRGRGNTIYFGEGSWLTVV.

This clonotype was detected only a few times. CDR3 region: CASSGTGGFGGELFF. The CDR3 DNA follows: TGTGCCAGCAGTGGGACAGGGGGGTTCGGCGGGGAGCTGTTTTTT. This rearrangement joins TRBV27 to TRBJ2-2; 11 bases are shared with TRBD1. The germline V gene has CDR1 MNHEY and CDR2 SMNVEV (reference sequence). CDR3 size: 15 residues. Germline trimming cut 5 bases from V and 7 bases from J; bases unmatched to any gene: 6.

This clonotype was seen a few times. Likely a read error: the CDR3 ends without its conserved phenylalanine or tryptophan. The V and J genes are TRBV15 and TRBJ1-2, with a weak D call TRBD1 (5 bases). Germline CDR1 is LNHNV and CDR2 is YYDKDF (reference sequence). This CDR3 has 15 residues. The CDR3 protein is CAASRDMGTAPGYTS. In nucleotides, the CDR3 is TGTGCCGCCAGCAGAGATATGGGGACGGCTCCTGGCTACACCTCC.

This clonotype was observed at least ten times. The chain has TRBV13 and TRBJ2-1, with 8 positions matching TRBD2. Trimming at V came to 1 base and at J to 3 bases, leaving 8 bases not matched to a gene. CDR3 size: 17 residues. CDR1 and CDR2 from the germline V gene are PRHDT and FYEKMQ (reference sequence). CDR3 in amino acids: CASSLEHGRGDYNEQFF. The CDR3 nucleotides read TGTGCCAGCAGCTTAGAACACGGGCGGGGGGACTACAATGAGCAGTTCTTC. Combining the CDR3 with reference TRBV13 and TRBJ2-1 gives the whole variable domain AAGVIQSPRHLIKEKRETATLKCYPIPRHDTVYWYQQGPGQDPQFLISFYEKMQSDKGSIPDRFSAQQFSDYHSELNMSSLELGDSALYFCASSLEHGRGDYNEQFFGPGTRLTVL.

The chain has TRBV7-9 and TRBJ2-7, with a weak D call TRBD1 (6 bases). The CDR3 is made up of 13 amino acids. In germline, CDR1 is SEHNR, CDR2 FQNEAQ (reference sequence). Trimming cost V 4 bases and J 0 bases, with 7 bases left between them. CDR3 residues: CASSSGDSYEQYV. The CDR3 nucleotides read TGTGCCAGCAGCTCAGGGGACTCCTACGAGCAGTACGTC.

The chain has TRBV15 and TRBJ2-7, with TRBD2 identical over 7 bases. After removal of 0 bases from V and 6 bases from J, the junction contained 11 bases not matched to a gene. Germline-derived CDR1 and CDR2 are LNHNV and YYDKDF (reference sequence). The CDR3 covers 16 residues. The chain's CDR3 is CATSRDMGGRAGEQYF. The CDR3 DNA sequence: TGTGCCACCAGCAGAGATATGGGAGGGCGCGCAGGCGAGCAGTACTTC.

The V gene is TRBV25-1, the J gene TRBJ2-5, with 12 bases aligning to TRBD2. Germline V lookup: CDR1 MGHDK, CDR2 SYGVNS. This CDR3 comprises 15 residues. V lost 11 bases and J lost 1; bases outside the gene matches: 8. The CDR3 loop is CAVLRTSGVQETQYF. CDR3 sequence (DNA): TGTGCCGTCCTGCGGACTAGCGGGGTCCAAGAGACCCAGTACTTC.

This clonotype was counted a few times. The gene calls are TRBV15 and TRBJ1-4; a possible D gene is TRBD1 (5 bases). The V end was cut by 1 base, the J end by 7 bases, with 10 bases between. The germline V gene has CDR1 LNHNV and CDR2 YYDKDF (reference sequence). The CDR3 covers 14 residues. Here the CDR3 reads CATSRVQGREKLFF. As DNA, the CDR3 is TGTGCCACCAGCAGAGTTCAGGGTCGTGAAAAACTGTTTTTT.

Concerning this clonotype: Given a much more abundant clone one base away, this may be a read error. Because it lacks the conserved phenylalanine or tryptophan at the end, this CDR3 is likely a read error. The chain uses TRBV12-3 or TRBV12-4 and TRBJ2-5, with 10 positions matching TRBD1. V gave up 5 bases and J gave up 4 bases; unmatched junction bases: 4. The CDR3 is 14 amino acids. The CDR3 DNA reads TGTGCCAGCAGTACCCGGGACAGGGGAGAGACCCAGTACCTC. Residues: CASSTRDRGETQYL.

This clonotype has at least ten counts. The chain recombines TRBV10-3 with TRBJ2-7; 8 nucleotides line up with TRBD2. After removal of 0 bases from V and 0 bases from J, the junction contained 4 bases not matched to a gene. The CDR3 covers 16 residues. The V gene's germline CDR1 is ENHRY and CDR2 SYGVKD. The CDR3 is CAISESFGGASYEQYF. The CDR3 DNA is TGTGCCATCAGTGAGTCGTTCGGGGGGGCCTCCTACGAGCAGTACTTC.

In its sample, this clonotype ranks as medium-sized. CDR3 sequence reads: CSATDTSDTQYF. CDR3 DNA: TGCAGCGCCACGGACACCTCAGATACGCAGTATTTT. The chain employs TRBV29-1 and TRBJ2-3, with D possibly matching TRBD1 (5 bases). V dropped 7 bases and J dropped 4 bases, with 12 bases sitting between them. This CDR3 has 12 amino acids. Germline V CDR1 and CDR2: SQVTM, ANQGSEA.

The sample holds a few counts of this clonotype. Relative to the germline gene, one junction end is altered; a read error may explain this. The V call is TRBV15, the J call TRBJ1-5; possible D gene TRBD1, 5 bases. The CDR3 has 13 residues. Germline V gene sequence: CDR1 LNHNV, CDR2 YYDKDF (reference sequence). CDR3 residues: CATCRDSNQPQHF. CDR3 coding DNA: TGTGCCACCTGCAGGGACAGCAATCAGCCCCAGCATTTT.

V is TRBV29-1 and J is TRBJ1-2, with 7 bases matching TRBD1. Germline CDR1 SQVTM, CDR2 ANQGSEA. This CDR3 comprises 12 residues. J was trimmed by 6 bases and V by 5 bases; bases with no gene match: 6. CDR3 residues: CSVRDSSHGYTF. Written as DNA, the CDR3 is TGCAGCGTTAGGGACAGTTCACATGGCTACACCTTC.

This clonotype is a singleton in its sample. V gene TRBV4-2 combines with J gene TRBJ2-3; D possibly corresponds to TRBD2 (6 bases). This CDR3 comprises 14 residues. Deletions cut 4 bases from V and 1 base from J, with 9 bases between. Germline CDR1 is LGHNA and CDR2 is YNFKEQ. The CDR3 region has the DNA TGTGCCAGCAGCCGCATAGCGGGCACAGATACGCAGTATTTT. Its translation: CASSRIAGTDTQYF.

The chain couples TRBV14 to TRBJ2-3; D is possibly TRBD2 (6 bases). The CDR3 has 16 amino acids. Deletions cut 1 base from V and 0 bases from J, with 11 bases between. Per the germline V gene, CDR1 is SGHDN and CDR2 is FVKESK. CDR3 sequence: CASSQGFSGSTDTQYF. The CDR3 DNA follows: TGTGCCAGCAGCCAAGGGTTTAGCGGAAGCACAGATACGCAGTATTTT.